These 11 T cell receptor beta chains share one sample of origin, sequenced in a study of beta chain features in type 1 diabetes. The study's findings and limits: People with Type 1 diabetes carried modestly yet significantly shorter TCRB CDR3s in all four CD4+ subsets.

The entirety of the isolated RNA underwent reverse transcription, so expressed TCRB transcripts were sequenced. TCRdb keeps only in-frame clones here, not all; method: immunoSEQ multiplex PCR. The sample lists 300,000 to 400,000 clones, roughly 9% occurring once. What these receptors recognize is not known. Sample: central memory CD4+ T cells from blood. The receptors were gathered from a man younger than 45 with type 1 diabetes.

V is TRBV30 and J is TRBJ1-5, with D possibly TRBD1 on 5 matching bases. Per the germline V gene, CDR1 is GTSNPN and CDR2 is SVGIG (reference sequence). The V and J ends lost 2 bases and 0 bases respectively, with 8 bases between them. This CDR3 spans 14 amino acids. CDR3 in amino acids: CAWSPGSSNQPQHF. The CDR3 DNA reads as TGTGCCTGGAGTCCAGGGTCTAGCAATCAGCCCCAGCATTTT.

The rearrangement links TRBV7-8 to TRBJ2-4; TRBD2 is a possible D gene (5 bases). Trimming removed 0 bases from V and 2 bases from J, with 11 bases in between. The CDR3 has 16 residues. Germline V gives CDR1 SGHVS, CDR2 FQNEAQ. The CDR3 DNA follows: TGTGCCAGCAGCTTAGCGTCCCCGGGGACCAAAAACATTCAGTACTTC. Residues: CASSLASPGTKNIQYF.

The V gene is TRBV18, the J gene TRBJ2-1; possibly TRBD1 or TRBD2 for D (5 bases each). The CDR3 has 13 amino acids. Per germline, CDR1 KGHSH and CDR2 LQKENI. V dropped 3 bases and J dropped 8 bases, with 11 bases sitting between them. CDR3 nucleotides: TGTGCCAGCTCACCCGGGCGAGGGGATGAGCAGTTCTTC. Translated, it gives CASSPGRGDEQFF.

This clone was counted between two and nine times. V usage is TRBV4-3 and J usage is TRBJ1-2; D remains ambiguous. V was shortened by 3 bases and J by 1 base, with 6 bases between the two germline ends. Germline V gene sequence: CDR1 LGHNA, CDR2 YSLEER. The CDR3 has 13 amino acids. The CDR3 reads CASSHLVNYGYTF. The CDR3 bases are TGCGCCAGCAGCCATTTGGTTAACTATGGCTACACCTTC.

This clone was detected many times. The chain uses TRBV18 and TRBJ2-6; D uncertain. CDR1 is KGHSH, CDR2 LQKENI, per germline. This CDR3 has 16 amino acids. Trimming removed 3 bases at V and 0 bases at J, with 9 bases between. CDR3 DNA sequence: TGTGCCAGCTCACCCCAACGGGTCTCTGGGGCCAACGTCCTGACTTTC. It codes for CASSPQRVSGANVLTF.

The genes are TRBV5-1 and TRBJ1-1; no firm D call. Trimming stripped 4 bases from V and 0 bases from J, with 10 bases between. Germline loops: CDR1 SGHRS, CDR2 YFSETQ. This CDR3 is 14 amino acids long. CDR3 sequence (DNA): TGCGCCAGCAGCCAAGCCAACCTGAACACTGAAGCTTTCTTT. This encodes CASSQANLNTEAFF.

Regarding this clone: A read error is possible here, since a much larger clone lies one base away. The J gene is TRBJ1-2, the V gene TRBV10-3; the D gene is possibly TRBD1 (6 bases). CDR1 and CDR2 (germline): ENHRY, SYGVKD. The CDR3 contains 13 residues. V lost 7 bases and J 1 base, leaving 10 bases between the germline ends. The DNA for the CDR3 is TGTGCCATCACGGACAGTAATAACTATGGCTACACCTTC. It is translated as CAITDSNNYGYTF.

DNA for the CDR3: TGCGCCAGCAGCCAAGGTGCATCCCCCTCCTACGAGCAGTACTTC. It yields the protein CASSQGASPSYEQYF. The chain recombines TRBV4-3 with TRBJ2-7; D ambiguous. V was clipped by 1 base and J by 0 bases, with 10 bases between them. CDR1 LGHNA and CDR2 YSLEER come from the germline V gene. This CDR3 has 15 amino acids.

Note on this clone: A far larger clone differs by one base, so this is likely a read error. The chain uses TRBV7-8 and TRBJ1-1; D is unclear. Germline CDR1 and CDR2: SGHVS and FQNEAQ. This CDR3 is 14 amino acids long. Trimming took off 1 base at V and 1 base at J, with 7 bases between the two ends. The CDR3 sequence: CASSLVMGNTEAFF. The CDR3 bases are TGTGCCAGCAGCTTAGTTATGGGGAACACTGAAGCTTTCTTT.

This clone was counted many times. The CDR3 region has the DNA TGTGCCAGCAGCTTGTCGGGCCATAATTCACCCCTCCACTTT. Its translation is CASSLSGHNSPLHF. V is TRBV5-6 and J is TRBJ1-6; D uncertain. The CDR3 runs 14 residues. V was cut by 1 base and J by 5 bases, with 7 bases left in between. Germline CDR1 is SGHDT and CDR2 is YYEEEE.

This clone was detected a few times. The J gene is TRBJ1-1, the V gene TRBV29-1; no reliable D call. The CDR3 totals 11 residues. Germline V gene lookup returns CDR1 SQVTM and CDR2 ANQGSEA. V was cut by 2 bases and J by 10 bases, with 11 bases left in between. The CDR3 sequence is CSVERSRGAFF. The CDR3 region has the DNA TGCAGCGTTGAAAGGAGTAGAGGAGCTTTCTTT.